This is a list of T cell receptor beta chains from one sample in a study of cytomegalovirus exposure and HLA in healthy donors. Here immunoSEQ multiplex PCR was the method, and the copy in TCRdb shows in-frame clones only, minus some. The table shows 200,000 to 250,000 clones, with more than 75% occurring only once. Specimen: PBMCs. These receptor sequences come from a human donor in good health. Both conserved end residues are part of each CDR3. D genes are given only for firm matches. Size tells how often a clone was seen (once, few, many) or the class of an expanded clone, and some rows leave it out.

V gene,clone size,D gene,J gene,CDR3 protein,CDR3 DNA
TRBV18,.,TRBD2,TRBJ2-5,CASSPRPRGGLGETQYF,TGTGCCAGCTCACCACGTCCCCGGGGGGGGCTAGGAGAGACCCAGTACTTC
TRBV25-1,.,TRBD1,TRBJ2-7,CASLGTGSYEQYF,TGTGCCAGCCTCGGGACAGGGTCCTACGAGCAGTACTTC
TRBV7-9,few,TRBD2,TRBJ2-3,CASSKLAGGTDTQYF,TGTGCCAGCAGCAAACTAGCGGGGGGCACAGATACGCAGTATTTT
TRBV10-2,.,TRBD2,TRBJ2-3,CASRMTGGMTSGKSTDTQYF,TGCGCCAGCAGGATGACCGGGGGGATGACTAGCGGGAAATCCACAGATACGCAGTATTTT
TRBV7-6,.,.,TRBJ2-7,CASSLSHPTYEQYF,TGTGCCAGCAGCTTATCTCATCCGACTTACGAGCAGTACTTC
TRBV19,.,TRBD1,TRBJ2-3,CASSIGAGGDTQYF,TGTGCCAGTAGTATAGGGGCAGGGGGCGATACGCAGTATTTT
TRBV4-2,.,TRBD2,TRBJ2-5,CASSQEEAGWETQYF,TGTGCCAGCAGCCAAGAGGAAGCGGGGTGGGAGACCCAGTACTTC
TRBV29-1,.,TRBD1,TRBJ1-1,CSVPGTGPKVTEAFF,TGCAGCGTGCCCGGGACAGGTCCGAAGGTGACTGAAGCTTTCTTT
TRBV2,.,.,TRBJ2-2,CASSEALLLASNTGELFF,TGTGCCAGCAGTGAAGCGCTTCTCCTAGCCTCGAACACCGGGGAGCTGTTTTTT
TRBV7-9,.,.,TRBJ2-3,CASSSDWASTDTQYF,TGTGCCAGCAGCTCGGACTGGGCCTCCACAGATACGCAGTATTTT
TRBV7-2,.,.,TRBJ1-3,CASSLVGRSSGNTIYF,TGTGCCAGCAGCTTAGTTGGGAGGAGCTCTGGAAACACCATATATTTT
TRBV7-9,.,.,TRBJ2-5,CASSSSSGVQETQYF,TGTGCCAGCAGCTCCTCGTCGGGGGTTCAAGAGACCCAGTACTTC
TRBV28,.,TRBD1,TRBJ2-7,CASRKGAREQYF,TGTGCCAGCAGGAAGGGGGCGCGGGAGCAGTACTTC
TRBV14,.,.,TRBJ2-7,CASSQARARVSFSYEQYF,TGTGCCAGCAGCCAAGCGCGGGCACGAGTTTCCTTCTCCTACGAGCAGTACTTC
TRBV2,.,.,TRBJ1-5,CASSERRNSNQPQHF,TGTGCCAGCAGTGAGAGGCGAAATAGCAATCAGCCCCAGCATTTT
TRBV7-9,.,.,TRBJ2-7,CASSLTGQGYVEQYF,TGTGCCAGCAGCTTAACTGGGCAGGGTTACGTGGAGCAGTACTTC
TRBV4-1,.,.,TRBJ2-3,CASSQVGRRAIDTQYF,TGCGCCAGCAGCCAAGTCGGGCGCAGGGCGATAGATACGCAGTATTTT
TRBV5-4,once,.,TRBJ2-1,CASSFEGIKGSEQFF,TGTGCCAGCAGCTTCGAGGGCATTAAAGGTAGTGAGCAGTTCTTC
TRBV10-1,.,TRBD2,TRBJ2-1,CAGRRPAFGTSGSIWQEQFF,TGCGCCGGCAGGAGGCCTGCGTTCGGGACTAGCGGGAGCATCTGGCAGGAGCAGTTCTTC
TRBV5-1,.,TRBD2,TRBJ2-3,CASSLSSGSGRTDTQYF,TGCGCCAGCAGCTTATCTTCGGGTAGCGGGCGCACAGATACGCAGTATTTT
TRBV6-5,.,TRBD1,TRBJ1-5,CASSYSTGGGQPQHF,TGTGCCAGCAGTTACTCTACAGGGGGCGGACAGCCCCAGCATTTT
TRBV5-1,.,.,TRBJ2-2,CASSLTGSSAGELFF,TGCGCCAGCAGCTTGACGGGTAGTAGCGCCGGGGAGCTGTTTTTT
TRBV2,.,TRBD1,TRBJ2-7,CASKGQGASYEQYF,TGTGCCAGCAAAGGACAGGGGGCTTCCTACGAGCAGTACTTC
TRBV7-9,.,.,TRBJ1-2,CASSLASRGGGGYTF,TGTGCCAGCAGCTTAGCGTCGCGAGGCGGAGGGGGCTACACCTTC
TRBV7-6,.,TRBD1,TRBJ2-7,CASSYSGTGNVGEQYF,TGTGCCAGCAGCTATTCCGGGACAGGGAATGTTGGCGAGCAGTACTTC
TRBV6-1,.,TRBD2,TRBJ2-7,CASRPGLAVDEQYF,TGTGCCAGCAGACCCGGACTAGCGGTCGACGAGCAGTACTTC
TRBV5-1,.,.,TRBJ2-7,CASSLPAYEQYF,TGCGCCAGCAGCTTGCCCGCGTACGAGCAGTACTTC
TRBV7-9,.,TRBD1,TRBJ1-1,CASIKTGENTEAFF,TGTGCCAGCATCAAGACAGGGGAGAACACTGAAGCTTTCTTT
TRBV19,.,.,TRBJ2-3,CASSRSTGRTDTQYF,TGTGCCAGTAGTCGGTCGACAGGGAGGACAGATACGCAGTATTTT
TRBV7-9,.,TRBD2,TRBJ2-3,CASSPGWGTRGSTDTQYF,TGTGCCAGCAGCCCCGGGTGGGGGACTAGAGGTAGCACAGATACGCAGTATTTT
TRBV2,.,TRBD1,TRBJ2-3,CAGHRGRADTQYF,TGTGCCGGACACAGGGGGCGCGCAGATACGCAGTATTTT
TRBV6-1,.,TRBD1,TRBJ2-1,CATLGDRGSYEQFF,TGTGCCACCCTAGGGGACAGGGGTTCTTACGAGCAGTTCTTC
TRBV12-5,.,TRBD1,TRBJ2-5,CASGLVLGQGSDQETQYF,TGTGCTAGTGGTTTGGTACTCGGACAGGGGTCGGATCAAGAGACCCAGTACTTC
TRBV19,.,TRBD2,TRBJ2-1,CASTRAGLAGDNEQFF,TGTGCCAGTACCCGAGCGGGACTAGCGGGAGACAATGAGCAGTTCTTC
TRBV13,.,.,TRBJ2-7,CASTLLERSSSYEQYF,TGTGCCAGCACCCTACTAGAGCGGTCGAGCTCCTACGAGCAGTACTTC
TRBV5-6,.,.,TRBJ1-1,CASSSPRGTEAFF,TGTGCCAGCAGCTCCCCACGGGGGACTGAAGCTTTCTTT
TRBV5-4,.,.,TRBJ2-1,CASSLAGPGGQFF,TGTGCCAGCAGCTTGGCTGGGCCCGGGGGGCAGTTCTTC
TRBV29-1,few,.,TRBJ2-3,CSVLTSFDTQYF,TGCAGCGTATTGACTAGTTTCGATACGCAGTATTTT
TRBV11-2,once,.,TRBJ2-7,CASSLDVMPKLVQYF,TGTGCCAGCAGCTTAGATGTTATGCCGAAATTAGTGCAGTACTTC
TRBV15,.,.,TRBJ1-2,CATSSRSNYGYTF,TGTGCCACCAGCAGCAGATCTAACTATGGCTACACCTTC
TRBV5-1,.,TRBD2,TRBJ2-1,CASSLLALSGATYNEQFF,TGCGCCAGCAGCCTCCTAGCGTTAAGCGGGGCAACCTACAATGAGCAGTTCTTC
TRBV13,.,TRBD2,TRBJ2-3,CASSLGSSGHTDTQYF,TGTGCCAGCAGCTTAGGATCTAGCGGACACACAGATACGCAGTATTTT
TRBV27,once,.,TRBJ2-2,CASSLSRTKFLAGELFF,TGTGCCAGCAGTTTGTCCCGGACTAAATTCCTCGCCGGGGAGCTGTTTTTT
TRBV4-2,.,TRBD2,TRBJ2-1,CASSQDYNPPGLAAGSRHNEQFF,TGTGCCAGCAGCCAAGATTATAACCCACCGGGACTAGCGGCAGGTTCTCGACACAATGAGCAGTTCTTC
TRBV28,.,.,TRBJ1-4,CASSPPVISKLFF,TGTGCCAGCAGTCCGCCGGTCATAAGTAAACTGTTTTTT
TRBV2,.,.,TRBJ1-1,CASSTGVRGAFF,TGTGCCAGCAGTACAGGCGTGCGGGGAGCTTTCTTT
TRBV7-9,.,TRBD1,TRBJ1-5,CASSIGTGRNQPQHF,TGTGCCAGCAGCATTGGGACAGGTCGCAATCAGCCCCAGCATTTT
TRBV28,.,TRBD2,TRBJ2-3,CASSSDPTSDFTDTQYF,TGTGCCAGCAGTTCAGATCCGACTAGCGATTTCACAGATACGCAGTATTTT
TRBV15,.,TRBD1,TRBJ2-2,CATSPRQGWDTGELFF,TGTGCCACCAGCCCTCGACAGGGATGGGACACCGGGGAGCTGTTTTTT
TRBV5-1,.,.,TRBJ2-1,CASSLVRGEASGFFSYNEQFF,TGCGCCAGCAGCTTGGTCAGGGGGGAGGCTAGCGGGTTCTTCTCCTACAATGAGCAGTTCTTC
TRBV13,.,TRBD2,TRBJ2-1,CASSRGTSGTFPHNEQFF,TGTGCCAGCAGCCGGGGGACTAGCGGGACTTTCCCCCACAATGAGCAGTTCTTC
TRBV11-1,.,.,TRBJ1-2,CASSLALAPEGDYGYTF,TGTGCCAGCAGCTTAGCGCTGGCCCCTGAGGGGGACTATGGCTACACCTTC
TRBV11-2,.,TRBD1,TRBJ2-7,CASSTDRSSYEQYF,TGTGCCAGCAGCACGGACAGGAGCTCCTACGAGCAGTACTTC
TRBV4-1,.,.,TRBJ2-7,CASSQERDEQYF,TGCGCCAGCAGCCAAGAGAGGGACGAGCAGTACTTC